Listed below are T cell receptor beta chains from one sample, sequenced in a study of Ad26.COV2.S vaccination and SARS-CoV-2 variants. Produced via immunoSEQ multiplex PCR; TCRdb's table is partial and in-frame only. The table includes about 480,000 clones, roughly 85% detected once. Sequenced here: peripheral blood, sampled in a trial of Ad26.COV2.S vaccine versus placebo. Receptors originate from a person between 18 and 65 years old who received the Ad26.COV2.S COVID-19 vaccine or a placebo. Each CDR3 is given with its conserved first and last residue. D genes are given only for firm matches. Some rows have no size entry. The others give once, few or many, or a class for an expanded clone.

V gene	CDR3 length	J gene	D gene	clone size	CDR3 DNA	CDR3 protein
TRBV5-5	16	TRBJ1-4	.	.	TGTGCCAGCAGCCCCGAGGACGGCCGGAGGGATGAAAAACTGTTTTTT	CASSPEDGRRDEKLFF
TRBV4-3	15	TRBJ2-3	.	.	TGCGCCAGCAGCCGCCAGACAGTAAACACAGATACGCAGTATTTT	CASSRQTVNTDTQYF
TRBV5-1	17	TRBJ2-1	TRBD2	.	TGCGCCAGCAGCTCCCAAACTAGCGGGAGTTTCCCGAATGAGCAGTTCTTC	CASSSQTSGSFPNEQFF
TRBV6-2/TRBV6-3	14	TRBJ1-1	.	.	TGTGCCAGCAGTTACGGGTGGAGGACATCTCAAGCTTTCTTT	CASSYGWRTSQAFF
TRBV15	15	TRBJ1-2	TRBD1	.	TGTGCCACCAGCAGGACAGGGCAGTGGAACTATGGCTACACCTTC	CATSRTGQWNYGYTF
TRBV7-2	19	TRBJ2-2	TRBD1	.	TGTGCCAGCAGCTCAACCAATTTTCCGGGACAGGGTAGTTCCGGGGAGCTGTTTTTT	CASSSTNFPGQGSSGELFF
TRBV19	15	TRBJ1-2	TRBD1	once	TGTGCCAGTACCCGGGGGGACAGGGACAATTATGGCTACACCTTC	CASTRGDRDNYGYTF
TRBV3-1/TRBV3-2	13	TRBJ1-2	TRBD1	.	TGTGCCAGCAGCCGACAGGGGAACTATGGCTACACCTTC	CASSRQGNYGYTF
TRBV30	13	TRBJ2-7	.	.	TGTGCCTGGAGTGCAAACGGCATCTACGAGCAGTACTTC	CAWSANGIYEQYF
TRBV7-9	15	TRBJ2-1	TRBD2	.	TGTGCCAGCAGCGAGGGGCGGGGGGCCTACAATGAGCAGTTCTTC	CASSEGRGAYNEQFF
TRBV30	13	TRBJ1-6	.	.	TGTGCCTGGAAGGAGGGTGTGAATTCACCCCTCCACTTT	CAWKEGVNSPLHF
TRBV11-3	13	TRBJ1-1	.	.	TGTGCCACCCTCTGGGGGGGTTGGACTGAAGCTTTCTTT	CATLWGGWTEAFF
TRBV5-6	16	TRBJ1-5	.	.	TGTGCCAGCAGCTTGTTAGGGAACAAGGGCCATCAGCCCCAGCATTTT	CASSLLGNKGHQPQHF
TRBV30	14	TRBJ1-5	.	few	TGTGCCTGGAGTGTAGGCGGGGGCGGTCAGCCCCAGCATTTT	CAWSVGGGGQPQHF
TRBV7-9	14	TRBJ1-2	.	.	TGTGCCAGCAGCTTAGAGGCCGTAAACTATGGCTACACCTTC	CASSLEAVNYGYTF
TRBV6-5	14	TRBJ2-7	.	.	TGTGCCACCCAAGGGGGTGCCGGATCCTACGAGCAGTACTTC	CATQGGAGSYEQYF
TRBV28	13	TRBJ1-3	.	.	TGTGCCAGCAGTTCCTTCTCTGGAAACACCATATATTTT	CASSSFSGNTIYF
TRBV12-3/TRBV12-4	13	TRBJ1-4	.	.	TGTGCCAGCAGTTTATTACGACCGGAAAAACTGTTTTTT	CASSLLRPEKLFF
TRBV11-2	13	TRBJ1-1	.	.	TGTGCCAGCAGCGGAAAGACAGGTGGTGAAGCTTTCTTT	CASSGKTGGEAFF
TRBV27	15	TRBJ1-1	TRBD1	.	TGTGCCAGCAGCCCCCGTACAGGGGGCATCACTGAAGCTTTCTTT	CASSPRTGGITEAFF